This paragraph reports one TCR beta chain. What this receptor recognizes is not known. No quality values exist for individual bases; no much larger clone is one base distant. The entry originates in a study of monozygotic twins with cystic fibrosis listed by TCRdb under 2021. Regarding the research as a whole: Barcoded libraries were prepared from three micrograms of fragmented DNA with 15 PCR cycles. Twins were ranked among 1,060 cohort participants for weight-for-height and FEVPerc (FEV1 disease centile) on the day of blood sampling. Data for three of the twin pairs had already been reported earlier in a different context. To assess genetic influence on V and J gene usage, the study compared TCR beta repertoires within and across 16 monozygotic twin pairs with cystic fibrosis. Ten female and six male twin pairs, aged roughly 2.0 to 40 years (median about 9.5 years) and mostly children and adolescents, were included in the cohort.

The twin pairs came from the European Cystic Fibrosis Twin and Sibling Study Cohort, a cohort that recruited patients from approximately 160 CF clinics across 14 European countries. Both zygosity and CFTR genotype were checked in-house, and zygosity was tested with multiplex PCR across nine short tandem repeat loci. Peripheral blood was taken from each twin, and clinical parameters were recorded on the day of blood sampling. Phenol/chloroform extraction was used to isolate genomic DNA from peripheral blood cells, and the DNA was then kept in TE buffer at 4 degrees C. General findings and caveats noted by the study authors: No association turned up between shared CDR3 numbers and age, concordance or disease severity, and the cohort was small. V gene usage was most similar to the co-twin for 13 of 16 pairs, and J usage for 8 of 16 pairs, suggesting genetic constraints. Simpson clonality was generally low (median approximately 0.009), which suggests a naive-dominated repertoire, and clonality was higher in the most severely affected patients. Significantly higher nucleotide-identical clonotype sharing was observed within monozygotic CF twin pairs than between unrelated CF individuals (P = 0.000026, Mann-Whitney).

TCR beta CDR3 regions were amplified by multiplex PCR using the immunoSEQ immune profiling system, following the manufacturer's instructions. An Illumina NextSeq system was used to carry out the sequencing. The authors processed their data as follows. The immunoSEQ Analyzer platform handled processing of the sequence data, and clonality was calculated by taking the square root of Simpson's index of productive rearrangements. Similarity in V and J usage was measured by Jensen-Shannon distance, and OLGA was used to compute CDR3 generation probabilities. The researchers looked up shared CDR3 sequences in the immuneACCESS database (August 2020) and in VDJdb (December 2020). TCRdb holds this immuneACCESS table with in-frame rearrangements only. Some clones are missing; in checked studies, unresolved V genes explain under half, and the rest has no known cause. The D gene and trimming were derived from the DNA, and the V and J assignments and clone size from that table. Across this sample there are roughly 11,000 clones, with 75% to 85% seen only once. The ten biggest clones cover around 0.56% of the sample.

V loses 0 bases of germline sequence and J loses 0 bases, and the interval between the two ends is 6 bases. The CDR3, cysteine through phenylalanine, is 14 amino acids long. The only DNA kept is the CDR3, 42 bases in frame from the first base. Looking up the germline V gene yields CDR1 SGHDT and CDR2 YYEEEE. The clonotype originates from a man between 18 and 35 years old with cystic fibrosis. The sample comprised blood. The rearrangement combines TRBV5-6 with TRBJ2-5; D gene: possibly TRBD1, on 5 matching bases. Here is the DNA: TGTGCCAGCAGCTTGGTGACAGACCAAGAGACCCAGTACTTC. This yields the protein CASSLVTDQETQYF.